This entry lists 3 T cell receptor beta chains sequenced from one sample in a study of blood T cell repertoires in COVID-19. TCRdb's copy holds only in-frame clones and misses some; the assay was immunoSEQ multiplex PCR. The sample carries roughly 95,000 clones, about 89% recorded once. The sequencing sample was made of peripheral blood. The receptor source for this set is a woman between 50 and 59 years old in a cohort sampled during active COVID-19.

The rearrangement uses TRBV21-1 and TRBJ1-2; TRBD1, the D gene given by the table, was not confirmed from the DNA. TRBV21-1 is assigned pseudogene status. The CDR3 sequence is 13 residues long. The CDR3 reads CASSSRRLYGYTF. The CDR3 nucleotides are TGTGCCAGCAGCAGTCGCAGGCTCTATGGCTACACCTTC.

The chain carries TRBV11-2 and TRBJ1-2; weak D call: TRBD1 (6 bases). CDR1 is SGHAT, CDR2 FQNNGV, per germline. This CDR3 has 14 amino acids. The V and J ends lost 1 base and 2 bases respectively, with 8 bases between them. The CDR3 is CASSLAQGNYGYTF. The DNA of the CDR3 is TGTGCCAGCAGCTTAGCCCAGGGGAACTATGGCTACACCTTC.

CDR3 sequence (DNA): TGTGCCAGCAGTTTGGGGGGAGCCGGGATCTACGAGCAGTACTTC. Translation: CASSLGGAGIYEQYF. This chain connects TRBV28 to TRBJ2-7; TRBD2 is a possible D gene (6 bases). The CDR3 spans 15 residues. Germline V gives CDR1 MDHEN, CDR2 SYDVKM. Trimming removed 3 bases from V and 3 bases from J, with 15 bases in between.